This TCR beta chain was profiled in a study of T-cell memory formation after mild COVID-19. Findings and limits, study-wide: The study found contracting CD4+ clones mainly in CM and EM and contracting CD8+ clones in EMRA. Contracting clones from day 15 to 85 showed balanced CD4/CD8; later expanders favored CD4+.

The CDR3 totals 13 residues. The junction had 6 bases not matched to a gene; V was cut back by 4 bases and J by 6 bases. Germline loops: CDR1 MNHEY, CDR2 SVGEGT. Employing constant-segment primers, 5'RACE generated TCR alpha and TCR beta cDNA libraries bearing sample barcodes and UMIs. In TCRdb, the 5' RACE reads were re-called with MiXCR into one record per CDR3 protein. The table shows about 110,000 distinct CDR3 sequences, with about a fifth occurring only once. This clonotype was counted between two and nine times. Its cognate antigen is unknown. The sequence was collected from a man aged 18 to 30 who had mild COVID-19 (a few samples of this study predate the infection). Cell type and time point are not known. Sequencing used PBMCs or a T cell subset sorted from them (not recorded which). J is TRBJ2-7 and V is TRBV6-2 or TRBV6-3; 7 nucleotides match TRBD1. CDR3 region: CASSLTGFIEQYF. The CDR3 nucleotides read TGTGCCAGCAGTTTGACAGGGTTTATCGAGCAGTACTTC.